These T cell receptor beta chains were read from a single sample in a study of shared clonotypes between healthy human individuals. TCRdb's table, derived via immunoSEQ multiplex PCR, lists solely in-frame clones and lacks some. The repertoire has roughly 700,000 clones, roughly 70% of them found once; the top ten carry approximately 1.8%. The sequenced sample was memory CD4+ T cells sorted from blood. The origin of the receptors is a woman aged 25 to 39 in good health. The CDR3 runs from the conserved cysteine through the conserved F or W. Fields, in order: V gene, clone size, D gene, J gene, CDR3 DNA, CDR3 protein. A D gene is named only where the DNA matches it firmly. Some rows have no size entry. The others give once, few or many, or a class for an expanded clone.

>TRBV9|few|TRBD2|TRBJ2-3
TGTGCCAGCAGCGGGACTAGCGGTAGCACAGATACGCAGTATTTT
CASSGTSGSTDTQYF
>TRBV7-2|few|TRBD2|TRBJ2-7
TGTGCCAGCAGCTTCAAGGCCAGCGGGGGAACCAAGTACTTC
CASSFKASGGTKYF
>TRBV6-1|NA|NA|TRBJ2-7
TGTGCCAGCACCTGGGGTGATACCTCCTACGAGCAGTACTTC
CASTWGDTSYEQYF
>TRBV6-5|few|TRBD1|TRBJ2-3
TGTGCCAGCAGGCACGGACAGGCGAGCACAGATACGCAGTATTTT
CASRHGQASTDTQYF
>TRBV28|NA|TRBD2|TRBJ2-7
TGTGCCAGCAGTTCTAGCGGTCCCACCGCAGGGCAGTACTTC
CASSSSGPTAGQYF
>TRBV18|NA|NA|TRBJ2-7
TGTGCCAGCTCACCAAGGGGAATTGGCTCCTACGAGCAGTACTTC
CASSPRGIGSYEQYF
>TRBV7-9|NA|TRBD2|TRBJ2-7
TGTGCCAGCAGCCAGGGACTAGCGGAGACTTACGAGCAGTACTTC
CASSQGLAETYEQYF
>TRBV5-1|NA|NA|TRBJ2-3
TGCGCCAGCAGCTTGACCGGGGGCGCAACAGATACGCAGTATTTT
CASSLTGGATDTQYF
>TRBV6-5|NA|NA|TRBJ1-1
TGTGCCAGCAGGGGCCGAATTGGGAACACTGAAGCTTTCTTT
CASRGRIGNTEAFF
>TRBV2|NA|NA|TRBJ2-5
TGTGCCAGCAGTGAAAGGGGCTACCAAGAGACCCAGTACTTC
CASSERGYQETQYF
>TRBV5-1|NA|NA|TRBJ2-7
TGCGCCAGCAGCTTGGCCGGTGATGAGACCTACGAGCAGTACTTC
CASSLAGDETYEQYF
>TRBV11-2|NA|TRBD2|TRBJ2-3
TGTGCCAGCGGTAGGACTAGCGTAACAGATACGCAGTATTTT
CASGRTSVTDTQYF
>TRBV7-9|few|NA|TRBJ1-2
TGTGCCAGCAGCTTAGTTTCTAACTATGGCTACACCTTC
CASSLVSNYGYTF
>TRBV5-1|NA|NA|TRBJ1-4
TGCGCCAGCAGCTTAGGGGGTTTAGATGAAAAACTGTTTTTT
CASSLGGLDEKLFF
>TRBV5-1|once|TRBD2|TRBJ2-1
TGCGCCAGCAGTGCACCGGGACTAGCGGGAGTTCATGAGCAGTTCTTC
CASSAPGLAGVHEQFF
>TRBV7-9|NA|NA|TRBJ1-4
TGTGCCAGCAGCTTACATCAGGGTGCCGAAAAACTGTTTTTT
CASSLHQGAEKLFF
>TRBV6-1|NA|NA|TRBJ1-4
TGTGCCAGCAGAGAAGGTACAACTAATGAAAAACTGTTTTTT
CASREGTTNEKLFF
>TRBV2|NA|NA|TRBJ1-4
TGTGCCAGCAGTGAAGTATCGTCTGAAAAACTGTTTTTT
CASSEVSSEKLFF
>TRBV5-1|few|NA|TRBJ2-2
TGCGCCAGCTCCAGCGCGTCGAACACCGGGGAGCTGTTTTTT
CASSSASNTGELFF
>TRBV2|many|NA|TRBJ2-7
TGTGCCAGCGGTAGCGGGACAGGGTGGTACGAGCAGTACTTC
CASGSGTGWYEQYF
>TRBV6-1|NA|TRBD1|TRBJ1-5
TGTGCCAGCAACAGGGGACAGGGTTTTGGTCAGCCCCAGCATTTT
CASNRGQGFGQPQHF
>TRBV7-3|NA|NA|TRBJ1-2
TGTGCCAGCAGCTTATTGGGGGGAGAGGATGGCTACACCTTC
CASSLLGGEDGYTF
>TRBV7-8|NA|NA|TRBJ2-7
TGTGCCAGCCGTTACTCCCGGGGACATAACTTCTACGAGCAGTACTTC
CASRYSRGHNFYEQYF
>TRBV30|NA|NA|TRBJ2-7
TGTGCCTGGAGTGTGCAGGCTTCCTACGAGCAGTACTTC
CAWSVQASYEQYF
>TRBV14|NA|NA|TRBJ2-7
TGTGCCAGCAGCCAAGTTCTAGAGCCGGGCGAGCAGTACTTC
CASSQVLEPGEQYF
>TRBV5-1|few|TRBD1|TRBJ1-2
TGCGCCAGCCAGACGGGACAGGGCTATGGCTACACCTTC
CASQTGQGYGYTF
>TRBV9|few|NA|TRBJ1-2
TGTGCCAGCAGCGCCTCAGGGGCCTCCTATGGCTACACCTTC
CASSASGASYGYTF
>TRBV7-2|NA|NA|TRBJ2-5
TGTGCCAGCAGCTTATCATCTGGGGACTCGTACCAAGAGACCCAGTACTTC
CASSLSSGDSYQETQYF
>TRBV5-4|NA|NA|TRBJ2-7
TGTGCCAGCAGCTTGGTTCCTAGGGGCGAGCAGTACTTC
CASSLVPRGEQYF
>TRBV25-1|NA|NA|TRBJ2-2
TGTGCCAGCAGTCCCCGAGGGGGGTTGTACACCGGGGAGCTGTTTTTT
CASSPRGGLYTGELFF
>TRBV20-1|few|NA|TRBJ2-5
TGCAGTGCTAGACCCCTTGAGACCCAGTACTTC
CSARPLETQYF
>TRBV19|few|NA|TRBJ2-4
TGTGCCAGTAGTATATCAGCAGGGGGGAGGGCCAAAAACATTCAGTACTTC
CASSISAGGRAKNIQYF
>TRBV6-1|NA|TRBD1|TRBJ1-1
TGTGCCAGCAGAGCCACAGGGGTCTCAGCTTTCTTT
CASRATGVSAFF
>TRBV19|once|NA|TRBJ2-7
TGTGCCAGTAGTAAGGAGTCGATGGGCTACGAGCAGTACTTC
CASSKESMGYEQYF
>TRBV28|NA|NA|TRBJ1-5
TGTGCCAGCAGTTTGTTTCAAGTTAATCAGCCCCAGCATTTT
CASSLFQVNQPQHF
>TRBV19|many|TRBD1|TRBJ2-7
TGTGCCAGTAGTATAGAGGAGGGGACAGGGTCCTACGAGCAGTACTTC
CASSIEEGTGSYEQYF
>TRBV5-6|many|NA|TRBJ2-7
TGTGCCAGCAGCTCGCTGGACTCCTCCTACGAGCAGTACTTC
CASSSLDSSYEQYF
>TRBV5-1|once|NA|TRBJ2-6
TGCGCCAGCAGCCCGCAGGATGCTGGGGCCAACGTCCTGACTTTC
CASSPQDAGANVLTF
>TRBV7-9|NA|NA|TRBJ1-4
TGTGCCAGCAAGGAATACCAGAGAGATGAAAAACTGTTTTTT
CASKEYQRDEKLFF
>TRBV25-1|NA|TRBD1|TRBJ2-1
TGTGCCAGCAGCTCCTCTGGACAGGACAGCTCCTACAATGAGCAGTTCTTC
CASSSSGQDSSYNEQFF
>TRBV28|NA|TRBD2|TRBJ2-7
TGTGCCAGCAGTTCACAGCGGGGGCTTAACGAGCAGTACTTC
CASSSQRGLNEQYF
>TRBV28|NA|NA|TRBJ2-5
TGTGCCACATCAGGAGCAGAGACCCAGTACTTC
CATSGAETQYF
>TRBV19|NA|NA|TRBJ1-1
TGTGCCAGTTTATCTTGGGGGAACACTGAAGCTTTCTTT
CASLSWGNTEAFF
>TRBV7-9|NA|TRBD1|TRBJ2-5
TGTGCCAGCAGCTCGGGACAGGGGGCGATAAAAGAGACCCAGTACTTC
CASSSGQGAIKETQYF
>TRBV25-1|NA|TRBD1|TRBJ2-7
TGTGCCAGCAATAGGACAGGGGGCCCCCCTCCCTACGAGCAGTACTTC
CASNRTGGPPPYEQYF
>TRBV29-1|many|TRBD1|TRBJ1-2
TGCAGCGTTTCGGGACAGCTCTATGGCTACACCTTC
CSVSGQLYGYTF
>TRBV28|NA|NA|TRBJ2-5
TGTGCCAGCAGTTTGAGGCTGGGCAGGGCGGAGGAGACCCAGTACTTC
CASSLRLGRAEETQYF
>TRBV29-1|NA|NA|TRBJ1-1
TGCAGCGTCGGAGGGGCGGACACTGAAGCTTTCTTT
CSVGGADTEAFF
>TRBV5-1|NA|NA|TRBJ2-5
TGCGCCAGCAGCTTGGTAATCAGTCAAGAGACCCAGTACTTC
CASSLVISQETQYF
>TRBV6-1|NA|TRBD2|TRBJ2-3
TGTGCCAGCAGTGAAGCGCTAGCGGGGGGCACAGATACGCAGTATTTT
CASSEALAGGTDTQYF
>TRBV7-2|few|NA|TRBJ2-5
TGTGCCAGCAGCTTAGTTCCCGGTTCGTCGTTGGGGGAGACCCAGTACTTC
CASSLVPGSSLGETQYF
>TRBV5-1|once|NA|TRBJ2-4
TGCGCCAGCAGCCCCAAGGCGGGGATTGAAAACATTCAGTACTTC
CASSPKAGIENIQYF